This T cell receptor beta chain derives from a study of blood T cell repertoires in COVID-19. Study-level information: PBMCs, B-cell-depleted T cells, or T cells provided the cDNA or gDNA that made up the material.

Profiled with immunoSEQ multiplex PCR; TCRdb holds only in-frame clones, not every one. Of about 220,000 clones in the sample, approximately 83% were seen once. This study enrolled people aged 18 to 89 from under 25 US geographic areas. Categorization into cohorts depended on clinical history that participants reported. V was cut by 1 base and J by 8 bases, with 8 bases left in between. The CDR3 loop spans 12 amino acids. Germline values: CDR1 SNHLY, CDR2 FYNNEI. The sequenced sample consisted of PBMCs or T cells enriched from blood (not recorded which). The rearrangement links TRBV2 to TRBJ1-1; D gene unclear. This TCR was sampled from a woman in her 40s who had been exposed to COVID-19. Written as DNA, the CDR3 is TGTGCCAGCAGTGAAGGGGCAGGAGAAGCTTTCTTT. Translation: CASSEGAGEAFF. Drawing the rest from reference TRBV2 and TRBJ1-1, the complete variable domain is EPEVTQTPSHQVTQMGQEVILRCVPISNHLYFYWYRQILGQKVEFLVSFYNNEISEKSEIFDDQFSVERPDGSNFTLKIRSTKLEDSAMYFCASSEGAGEAFFGQGTRLTVV.